This T cell receptor beta chain was found in a study of blood T cell repertoires in COVID-19. Study details: The United States, Italy and Spain were the sources of the acute and convalescent COVID-19 samples.

Original processing methods: Nucleated cell number was recorded as an estimate derived from reference gene primer amplification. Profiled with immunoSEQ multiplex PCR; TCRdb holds only in-frame clones, not every one. V and J calls and clone size come straight from that table; D and trimming were deduced from the DNA. Of approximately 250,000 clones in the sample, about 80% were seen once. Donors were grouped by their self-reported clinical history. Either two negative PCRs, clearance, or symptom resolution qualified Cohort 3 donors as recovered. This clone was detected a few times. Per germline, CDR1 SGHTA and CDR2 FQGNSA. CDR3 length: 13 residues. V shed 5 bases, J shed 9 bases, and the junction held 7 bases outside the gene matches.

The sample was PBMCs or T cells enriched from blood (not recorded which). This sequence originates from a middle-aged man who had recovered from COVID-19. V usage is TRBV7-2 and J usage is TRBJ2-3; 8 nucleotides agree with TRBD2. DNA of the CDR3: TGTGCCAGCAGCCAAGCGGGGGTGGGAACGCAGTATTTT. Its protein product is CASSQAGVGTQYF.